Included here is one T cell receptor (beta chain) sequence, with context. The entry originates in a study of blood T cell repertoires in COVID-19. CDR3 size: 13 residues. With 5 bases removed from V and 4 bases from J, the gap between germline ends came to 8 bases. The germline V gene encodes CDR1 SEHNR and CDR2 FQNEAQ (reference sequence). Assay: immunoSEQ multiplex PCR; the TCRdb copy retains only in-frame clones and omits some. The table includes about 360,000 clones, 70% to 90% detected once. The sequence was obtained from a human donor in a cohort sampled during active COVID-19. The sample taken for sequencing was peripheral blood. This sequence joins TRBV7-9 and TRBJ2-2; D is ambiguous. The CDR3 spells CASSGESTGELFF. As DNA, the CDR3 is TGTGCCAGCAGCGGAGAGAGCACCGGGGAGCTGTTTTTT.